The 12 T cell receptor beta chains in this list originate from one sample, sequenced in a study of blood T cells in healthy people across ages. Combining a sample-barcoded 5' primer with a J-beta primer mix, a second PCR ran for 7 to 11 cycles. TCRdb reprocessed the 5' RACE reads with MiXCR, giving one entry per CDR3 protein. The profile shows about 1.1 million distinct CDR3 sequences, roughly two fifths of them singletons. The sample comprised blood. The receptors shown here come from a man aged 18 to 29 in good health.

In this sample, this clonotype turned up a few times. The rearrangement links TRBV4-3 to TRBJ1-1, with D tentatively TRBD1 (6 bases). Trimming took 2 bases from V and 5 from J, leaving 24 bases between them. Germline loops: CDR1 LGHNA, CDR2 YSLEER. The CDR3 loop spans 18 amino acids. CDR3 loop: CASSQRRSRGGELTEAFF. The CDR3 DNA follows: TGCGCCAGCAGCCAAAGAAGGAGCAGGGGAGGGGAGCTGACTGAAGCTTTCTTT.

This sequence joins TRBV2 and TRBJ2-3; 15 nucleotides match TRBD2. This CDR3 is 15 amino acids long. The V gene end was trimmed by 8 bases and the J gene end by 5 bases; junction bases not matched to a gene: 5. Germline CDR1 and CDR2: SNHLY and FYNNEI. The CDR3 nucleotides read TGTGCCAGCTACCGGACTAGCGGGGGGGAAGATACGCAGTATTTT. Translation gives CASYRTSGGEDTQYF.

Details on this clonotype: It may be a read error: a sequence one base away is much more abundant. V usage is TRBV4-1 and J usage is TRBJ1-2; perhaps TRBD1 as D (5 bases). The germline V and J ends were trimmed by 6 bases and 8 bases, with 19 bases remaining between them. CDR3 length: 14 amino acids. Looked up from germline, CDR1 is MGHRA and CDR2 is YSYEKL. The CDR3 loop is CASRQPGTVEGYTF. The CDR3, as DNA: TGCGCCAGCAGACAACCTGGGACGGTGGAAGGCTACACCTTC.

This clonotype was detected once. This rearrangement joins TRBV7-9 to TRBJ2-1, with 7 bases identical to TRBD2. The J call is in doubt because the DNA end fits TRBJ2-7 better. The CDR3 contains 14 residues. The V gene's germline CDR1 is SEHNR and CDR2 FQNEAQ (reference sequence). CDR3 protein: CASSSSGDYNEQYF. The CDR3 DNA is TGTGCCAGCAGCTCGAGCGGGGACTACAATGAGCAGTACTTC.

The chain couples TRBV27 to TRBJ2-5; D is tentatively TRBD1 or TRBD2 (5 bases each). The V and J ends lost 3 bases and 11 bases respectively, with 13 bases between them. The CDR3 is 12 amino acids. The germline CDR1 and CDR2 sequences are MNHEY and SMNVEV (reference sequence). The CDR3 loop reads CASSFWGSEQYF. For the CDR3, the DNA is TGTGCCAGCAGTTTTTGGGGGAGTGAGCAGTACTTC.

V gene TRBV20-1 combines with J gene TRBJ2-7; tentative D call: TRBD2 (5 bases). CDR3 length: 13 residues. Trimming took 0 bases from V and 7 from J, leaving 13 bases between them. Germline CDR1 is DFQATT and CDR2 is SNEGSKA (reference sequence). The DNA of the CDR3 is TGCAGTGCTAGAGATGGCGGGCTGGGGGAGCAGTACTTC. Protein: CSARDGGLGEQYF.

As regards this clonotype: One junction end disagrees with the germline gene, perhaps due to a read error. V is TRBV24-1 and J is TRBJ2-3, with D maybe TRBD1 (5 bases). CDR3 length: 13 residues. In germline, CDR1 is KGHDR, CDR2 SFDVKD. CDR3: CATSDDSTDTRYF. Written as DNA, the CDR3 is TGTGCCACCAGTGATGACAGCACAGATACGCGGTATTTT.

The V call is TRBV4-2, the J call TRBJ1-5; 8 nucleotides align to TRBD1. V was clipped by 5 bases and J by 10 bases; unmatched bases: 13. Per the germline V gene, CDR1 is LGHNA and CDR2 is YNFKEQ. The CDR3 loop spans 15 amino acids. This CDR3 is CASSKGRDRSSPQHF. The CDR3 coding sequence is TGTGCCAGCAGCAAGGGCCGGGACAGGTCTTCTCCCCAGCATTTT.

The chain joins TRBV7-6 to TRBJ1-6; no firm D call. Trimming pared 2 bases from V and 10 bases from J, leaving 12 bases between. The CDR3 has 14 amino acids. Looked up from germline, CDR1 is SGHVS and CDR2 is FNYEAQ. CDR3 in DNA: TGTGCCAGCAGCTTAACTCTTGAAGGGTCACCCCTCCACTTT. This encodes CASSLTLEGSPLHF.

This clonotype was counted between two and nine times. J is TRBJ2-3 and V is TRBV6-5, with D possibly matching TRBD2 (6 bases). Trimming left V 0 bases short and J 0 bases short, with 7 bases between. CDR1 and CDR2 (germline): MNHEY, SVGAGI. The CDR3 runs to 15 residues. The CDR3 reads CASSYSGRSTDTQYF. Written as DNA, the CDR3 is TGTGCCAGCAGTTACTCGGGGAGGAGCACAGATACGCAGTATTTT.

This clonotype has a handful of counts. The chain couples TRBV5-1 to TRBJ2-7, with D unresolved. Germline V gene lookup returns CDR1 SGHRS and CDR2 YFSETQ. The CDR3 length is 13 residues. Between the trimmed V and J ends, which lost 6 bases and 5 bases, there was a span of 15 bases. The chain's CDR3 is CASNDGSGDEQYF. CDR3 nucleotides: TGCGCCAGCAATGACGGATCGGGCGACGAGCAGTACTTC.

The chain has TRBV6-5 and TRBJ2-2; tentatively, D is TRBD1 (6 bases). Germline loops: CDR1 MNHEY, CDR2 SVGAGI. V was trimmed by 2 bases and J by 4 bases, leaving 11 bases between them. The CDR3 is 15 amino acids. CDR3 region: CASSYQGRGTGELFF. The CDR3 DNA follows: TGTGCCAGCAGTTACCAGGGCAGGGGCACCGGGGAGCTGTTTTTT.